These T cell receptor beta chains were read from a single sample in a study of cytomegalovirus exposure and HLA in healthy donors. Clones were read by immunoSEQ multiplex PCR, and TCRdb kept only the in-frame ones, dropping some. The sample has about 94,000 clones, over 65% seen once. Specimen: PBMCs. The receptor set was obtained from an older woman in good health and CMV-seronegative. Each CDR3 is given with its conserved first and last residue. Each record gives: CDR3 length, D gene, clone size, V gene, J gene, CDR3 DNA, CDR3 protein. D genes are given only for firm matches. Size is omitted from some rows. Given values are once, few, many or a class for expanded clones.

14	-	-	TRBV7-2	TRBJ1-6	TGTGCCAGCAGCCTGACAGTAGATAATTCACCCCTCCACTTT	CASSLTVDNSPLHF
13	TRBD1	-	TRBV6-1	TRBJ2-5	TGTGCCAGCAGTGGACAGGGCCAAGAGACCCAGTACTTC	CASSGQGQETQYF
14	TRBD1	-	TRBV19	TRBJ1-4	TGTGCCAGTAGTGTCGGGACAGGGGATGAAAAACTGTTTTTT	CASSVGTGDEKLFF
13	TRBD2	few	TRBV19	TRBJ2-1	TGTGCCAGTCTAGCGGGAGGGAACAATGAGCAGTTCTTC	CASLAGGNNEQFF
13	TRBD1	-	TRBV9	TRBJ1-2	TGTGCCAGCAGCACTCGGACAGGGCTGGGCTACACCTTC	CASSTRTGLGYTF
15	-	-	TRBV29-1	TRBJ2-3	TGCAGCGTTGAACTCAACCTCGATTTACGGGATACGCAGTATTTT	CSVELNLDLRDTQYF
16	-	-	TRBV28	TRBJ2-2	TGTGCCAGCAGTTTCGTACTAGGACGGAACACCGGGGAGCTGTTTTTT	CASSFVLGRNTGELFF
15	TRBD2	-	TRBV7-2	TRBJ2-1	TGTGCCAGCAGCTCACAGGGACTAGAAGGGAATGAGCAGTTCTTC	CASSSQGLEGNEQFF
16	-	-	TRBV7-8	TRBJ2-5	TGTGCCAGCAGCTTACGGCGGGGGCCTCTTCAAGAGACCCAGTACTTC	CASSLRRGPLQETQYF
12	-	-	TRBV28	TRBJ1-5	TGTGCCAGCAGTTTACCCGTCCGGCCCCAGCATTTT	CASSLPVRPQHF
16	TRBD1	-	TRBV5-1	TRBJ1-4	TGCGCCAGCAGCTGGGACAGTGGGGGCCTCAAGGAAAAACTGTTTTTT	CASSWDSGGLKEKLFF
16	-	few	TRBV18	TRBJ1-1	TGTGCCAGCTCTCCAAGAACCGGGACACTGAACACTGAAGCTTTCTTT	CASSPRTGTLNTEAFF
16	-	-	TRBV5-1	TRBJ2-2	TGCGCCAGCAGCTTGGTCGTGGGAGGAGGAACCGGGGAGCTGTTTTTT	CASSLVVGGGTGELFF
21	TRBD2	-	TRBV13	TRBJ2-3	TGTGCCAGCAGCTTAGGCCTAACGGTTGGGACTAGCGGGGGGGCTCTGAATACGCAGTATTTT	CASSLGLTVGTSGGALNTQYF
13	-	-	TRBV6-5	TRBJ1-1	TGTGCCAGCAGTTACGCTGACAGGACTGAAGCTTTCTTT	CASSYADRTEAFF
13	-	-	TRBV11-2	TRBJ2-7	TGTGCCAGCAGCTTAGGGCTAGTCTACGAGCAGTACTTC	CASSLGLVYEQYF
16	TRBD1	few	TRBV7-8	TRBJ2-7	TGTGCCAGCAGCCTGAGTGGGCCAGGGGGAATCTACGAGCAGTACTTC	CASSLSGPGGIYEQYF
15	TRBD2	-	TRBV27	TRBJ2-1	TGTGCCAGCAGCCGTAGGACTAGTCGGAGCGATGAGCAGTTCTTC	CASSRRTSRSDEQFF
14	-	-	TRBV30	TRBJ2-2	TGTGCCTGGATCGCAGGTCAAAGCACCGGGGAGCTGTTTTTT	CAWIAGQSTGELFF
15	TRBD1	-	TRBV6-6	TRBJ1-2	TGTGCCAGCAGTTACCCTCCACAGGGGGCGGATGGCTACACCTTC	CASSYPPQGADGYTF
13	-	-	TRBV30	TRBJ1-5	TGTGCCTGGAGTACTGGGGCAGGTCAGCCCCAGCATTTT	CAWSTGAGQPQHF
16	TRBD1	few	TRBV19	TRBJ2-2	TGTGCCAGTAGTATCCGACAGGGAAAGGGCACCGGGGAGCTGTTTTTT	CASSIRQGKGTGELFF
14	TRBD1	-	TRBV2	TRBJ1-5	TGTGCCAGCACAATGGACAGGGGGAATCAGCCCCAGCATTTT	CASTMDRGNQPQHF
13	-	-	TRBV6-6	TRBJ1-1	TGTGCCAGCAGTTCGACATCGGGGACTGAAGCTTTCTTT	CASSSTSGTEAFF
15	TRBD1	-	TRBV28	TRBJ1-1	TGTGCCAGCAGTTTATGGGGACAGGGGAACACTGAAGCTTTCTTT	CASSLWGQGNTEAFF
17	-	-	TRBV5-1	TRBJ2-5	TGCGCCAGCAGCTGGGGGGTTACGCAACCCGCGATGGAGACCCAGTACTTC	CASSWGVTQPAMETQYF
11	-	-	TRBV6-5	TRBJ2-6	TGTGCCAGCCAGAGGGCCAACGTCCTGACTTTC	CASQRANVLTF
16	TRBD2	few	TRBV30	TRBJ2-1	TGTGCCTGGAGCCAAACTGGGGAGGGCAGGTACAATGAGCAGTTCTTC	CAWSQTGEGRYNEQFF
16	-	once	TRBV7-9	TRBJ1-5	TGTGCCAGCAGCTTATCCGGGGGGGGAGGAAATCAGCCCCAGCATTTT	CASSLSGGGGNQPQHF
13	TRBD1	once	TRBV2	TRBJ1-6	TGTGCCACTAACCGGGACAGAAATTCACCCCTCCACTTT	CATNRDRNSPLHF
14	TRBD1	-	TRBV18	TRBJ2-7	TGTGCCAGCTCACCCGGGACAGGGGGGTACGAGCAGTACTTC	CASSPGTGGYEQYF
12	-	-	TRBV5-6	TRBJ2-7	TGTGCCAGCAGCCACAGCTCCTACGAGCAGTACTTC	CASSHSSYEQYF
15	-	-	TRBV18	TRBJ1-3	TGTGCCAGCTCACCCCCCGGGAACTCTGGAAACACCATATATTTT	CASSPPGNSGNTIYF
16	TRBD1	-	TRBV7-2	TRBJ1-5	TGTGCCAGCAGCTTAGCCGGCAGGGGGACGGATCAGCCCCAGCATTTT	CASSLAGRGTDQPQHF
13	-	-	TRBV6-6	TRBJ2-3	TGTGCCAGCAGTTTAGAAAGCACAGATACGCAGTATTTT	CASSLESTDTQYF
15	-	-	TRBV11-2	TRBJ1-4	TGTGCCAGCAGCGAAGACGCGGGGGCCGGGGAAAAACTGTTTTTT	CASSEDAGAGEKLFF
16	TRBD1	-	TRBV28	TRBJ1-4	TGTGCCAGCAGCTACTTGGGACGACAGGGGGATGAAAAACTGTTTTTT	CASSYLGRQGDEKLFF
14	-	-	TRBV5-1	TRBJ2-1	TGCGCCAGCAGCTTGACGGGATCCAGCGATGAGCAGTTCTTC	CASSLTGSSDEQFF
12	TRBD1	-	TRBV2	TRBJ1-4	TGTGCCAGCAGTCAGACAGGGCAAGAACTGTTTTTT	CASSQTGQELFF
16	TRBD1	-	TRBV4-1	TRBJ2-3	TGCGCCAGCAGCCAGCAGGGACAGGGGTCCCCAGATACGCAGTATTTT	CASSQQGQGSPDTQYF
14	-	-	TRBV27	TRBJ2-5	TGTGCCAGCAGTTTATCCCCAGGGAGGGAGACCCAGTACTTC	CASSLSPGRETQYF
13	-	-	TRBV30	TRBJ1-4	TGTGCCTGGAGACAGGGCCCAAATGAAAAACTGTTTTTT	CAWRQGPNEKLFF